This T cell receptor beta chain was captured by sequencing in a study of molecular identifiers for immune sequencing clone quantification. MiXCR, applied by TCRdb to the PCR reads, yields one record per CDR3 protein. This table has 85,000 to 100,000 distinct CDR3 sequences, roughly 26% appearing once. V was shortened by 2 bases and J by 3 bases, with 10 bases between the two germline ends. This CDR3 has 13 amino acids. The germline CDR1 and CDR2 sequences are GTSNPN and SVGIG (reference sequence). Naive CD8 T cells underwent sorting with the CD8+CD4-CCR7+CD45RA+ definition. Findings and limits, study-wide: Effector cells kept over 99% of their molecules in clones above 20 RNA copies, while naive cells kept under 1% there. Among about a million naive cells, spiked Jurkat TCR RNA from a single cell was reportedly detectable. Should identical TCR molecules share a barcode, the sizes of highly expanded clones could be underestimated.

In this sample, this clonotype turned up many times. What it recognizes is unknown. This TCR was sampled from a human donor in good health. Some libraries in this study had Jurkat cell RNA spiked in. The chain is built from TRBV30 and TRBJ1-1; D is unresolved. The sequencing input was naive CD8+ T cells from blood, with Jurkat cell RNA spiked in. Subset of the sample: FACS-sorted CD8+CD4-CCR7+CD45RA+ naive T cells. Here the CDR3 DNA reads TGTGCCTGGAGTACTGACGGCTACACTGAAGCTTTCTTT. Protein: CAWSTDGYTEAFF.